These 2 T cell receptor beta chains were all obtained from the same sample, sequenced in a study of blood T cell repertoires in COVID-19. The table came from immunoSEQ multiplex PCR; TCRdb's copy has only in-frame clones and leaves some out. The sample has roughly 120,000 clones, 70% to 85% seen once. Source material: peripheral blood. The source is a man in his 70s with active or convalescent COVID-19.

This chain joins TRBV19 and TRBJ1-6; TRBD1 matches 7 bases. Trimming cost V 2 bases and J 5 bases; bases outside gene matches: 9. Germline V gene lookup returns CDR1 LNHDA and CDR2 SQIVND (reference sequence). This CDR3 is 17 amino acids long. The CDR3 reads CASSIPRGRNHNSPLHF. The CDR3 DNA reads as TGTGCCAGTAGTATACCGAGGGGGCGAAACCATAATTCACCCCTCCACTTT. Together with reference TRBV19 and TRBJ1-6, the CDR3 gives the full variable domain: DGGITQSPKYLFRKEGQNVTLSCEQNLNHDAMYWYRQDPGQGLRLIYYSQIVNDFQKGDIAEGYSVSREKKESFPLTVTSAQKNPTAFYLCASSIPRGRNHNSPLHFGNGTRLTVT.

The chain links TRBV7-9 to TRBJ1-6; TRBD1 matches 7 bases. Germline V CDR1 and CDR2: SEHNR, FQNEAQ (reference sequence). This CDR3 region has 16 residues. V was clipped by 0 bases and J by 11 bases; unmatched bases: 10. CDR3: CASSLAGTAKGTPLHF. The CDR3, as DNA: TGTGCCAGCAGCTTAGCGGGGACAGCTAAGGGAACACCCCTCCACTTT.